This T cell receptor (beta chain) appears in the sequencing data of a study of OX40 agonist ivuxolimab in advanced cancers. Assay used: immunoSEQ multiplex PCR; TCRdb lists only in-frame clones, some missing. Of over 50,000 clones listed, around 82% were seen once; the top ten hold 4.6%. This sequence originates from an adult with an advanced solid tumor such as melanoma, head and neck, liver or kidney cancer. The sequencing here drew on CD4+ or CD8+ T cells sorted from blood, taken in a trial of the OX40 agonist ivuxolimab.

The CDR3 coding sequence is TGCGCCAGCAGCCAAGGAGCGGGGGTTGCCACTGAAGCTTTCTTT. Residues: CASSQGAGVATEAFF. This rearrangement joins TRBV4-3 to TRBJ1-1, with D perhaps matching TRBD1 (5 bases). Germline CDR1 reads LGHNA; CDR2 reads YSLEER. Trimming left V 1 base short and J 4 bases short, with 13 bases between. This CDR3 is built from 15 residues.